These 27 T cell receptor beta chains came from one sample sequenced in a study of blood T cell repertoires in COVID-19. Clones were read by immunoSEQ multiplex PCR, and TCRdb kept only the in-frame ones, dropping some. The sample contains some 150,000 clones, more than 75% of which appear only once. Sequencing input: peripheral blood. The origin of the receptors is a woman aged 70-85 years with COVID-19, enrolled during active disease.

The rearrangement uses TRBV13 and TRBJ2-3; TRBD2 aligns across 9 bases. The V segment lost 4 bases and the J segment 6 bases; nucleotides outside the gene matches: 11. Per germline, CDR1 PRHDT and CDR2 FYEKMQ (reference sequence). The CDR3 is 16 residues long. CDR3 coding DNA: TGTGCCAGCAGCTCCCTCGGTAGCGGGGGTATGGATACGCAGTATTTT. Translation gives CASSSLGSGGMDTQYF.

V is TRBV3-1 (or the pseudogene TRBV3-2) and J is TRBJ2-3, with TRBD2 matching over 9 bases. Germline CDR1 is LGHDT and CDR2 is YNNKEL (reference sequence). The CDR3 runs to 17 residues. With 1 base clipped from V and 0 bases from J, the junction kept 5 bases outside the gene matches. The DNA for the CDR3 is TGTGCCAGCAGCCAAGTTAGCGGGGGTGCTAGCACAGATACGCAGTATTTT. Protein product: CASSQVSGGASTDTQYF.

CDR3 coding DNA: TGTGCCAGCAGTTATCGAGAGACCCAGTACTTC. Its protein product is CASSYRETQYF. The chain couples TRBV6-5 to TRBJ2-5; no clear D. The CDR3 loop spans 11 amino acids. V was trimmed by 3 bases and J by 4 bases, leaving 3 bases between them. Germline loops: CDR1 MNHEY, CDR2 SVGAGI.

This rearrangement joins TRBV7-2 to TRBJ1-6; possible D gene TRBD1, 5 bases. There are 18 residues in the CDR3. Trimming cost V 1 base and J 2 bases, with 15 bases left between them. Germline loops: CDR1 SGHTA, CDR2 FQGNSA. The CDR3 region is CASSLDRLGGTYNSPLHF. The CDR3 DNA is TGTGCCAGCAGCTTAGATCGCCTCGGGGGTACCTATAATTCACCCCTCCACTTT.

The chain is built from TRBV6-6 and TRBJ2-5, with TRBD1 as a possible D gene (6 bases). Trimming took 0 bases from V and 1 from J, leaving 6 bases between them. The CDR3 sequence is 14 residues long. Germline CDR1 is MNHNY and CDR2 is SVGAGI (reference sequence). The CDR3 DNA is TGTGCCAGCAGTTACTCAGGGGGCCAAGAGACCCAGTACTTC. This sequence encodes CASSYSGGQETQYF.

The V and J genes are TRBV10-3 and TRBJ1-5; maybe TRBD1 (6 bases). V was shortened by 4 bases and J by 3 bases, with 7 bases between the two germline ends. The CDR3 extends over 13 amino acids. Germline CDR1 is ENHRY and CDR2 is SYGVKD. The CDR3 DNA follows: TGTGCCATCAGTGGACAGGACAATCAGCCCCAGCATTTT. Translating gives CAISGQDNQPQHF.

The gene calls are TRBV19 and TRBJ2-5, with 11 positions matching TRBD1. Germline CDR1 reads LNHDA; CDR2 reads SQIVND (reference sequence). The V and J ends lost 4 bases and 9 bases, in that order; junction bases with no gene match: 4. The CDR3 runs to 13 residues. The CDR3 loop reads CASSRGQGESQYF. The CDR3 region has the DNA TGTGCCAGTAGTAGGGGACAGGGGGAGTCCCAGTACTTC. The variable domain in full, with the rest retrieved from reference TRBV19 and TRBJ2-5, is DGGITQSPKYLFRKEGQNVTLSCEQNLNHDAMYWYRQDPGQGLRLIYYSQIVNDFQKGDIAEGYSVSREKKESFPLTVTSAQKNPTAFYLCASSRGQGESQYFGPGTRLLVL.

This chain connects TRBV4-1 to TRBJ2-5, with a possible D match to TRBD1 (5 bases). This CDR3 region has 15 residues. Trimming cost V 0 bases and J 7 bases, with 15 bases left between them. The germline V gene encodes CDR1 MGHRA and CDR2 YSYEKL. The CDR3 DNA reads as TGCGCCAGCAGCCAAGACCTAGGGCCCCAGGGGACCCAGTACTTC. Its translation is CASSQDLGPQGTQYF.

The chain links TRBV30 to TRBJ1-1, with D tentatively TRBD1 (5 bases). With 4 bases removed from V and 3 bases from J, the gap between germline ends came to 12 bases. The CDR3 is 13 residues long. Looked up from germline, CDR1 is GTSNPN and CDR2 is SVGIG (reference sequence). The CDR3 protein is CAWTSGGYTEAFF. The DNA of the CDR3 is TGTGCCTGGACCTCGGGGGGGTACACTGAAGCTTTCTTT.

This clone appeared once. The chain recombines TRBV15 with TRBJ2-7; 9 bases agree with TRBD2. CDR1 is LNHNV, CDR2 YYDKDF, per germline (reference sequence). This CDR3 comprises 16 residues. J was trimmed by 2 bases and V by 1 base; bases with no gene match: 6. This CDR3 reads CATSRGNGGGAYEQYF. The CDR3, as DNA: TGTGCCACCAGCAGAGGAAATGGCGGGGGGGCCTACGAGCAGTACTTC.

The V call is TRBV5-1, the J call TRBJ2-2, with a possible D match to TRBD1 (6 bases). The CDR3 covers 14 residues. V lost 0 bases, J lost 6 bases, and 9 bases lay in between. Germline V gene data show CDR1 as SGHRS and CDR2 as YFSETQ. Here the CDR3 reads CASSLVGHPGELFF. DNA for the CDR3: TGCGCCAGCAGCTTGGTGGGACATCCCGGGGAGCTGTTTTTT. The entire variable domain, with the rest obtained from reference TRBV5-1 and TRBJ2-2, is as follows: KAGVTQTPRYLIKTRGQQVTLSCSPISGHRSVSWYQQTPGQGLQFLFEYFSETQRNKGNFPGRFSGRQFSNSRSEMNVSTLELGDSALYLCASSLVGHPGELFFGEGSRLTVL.

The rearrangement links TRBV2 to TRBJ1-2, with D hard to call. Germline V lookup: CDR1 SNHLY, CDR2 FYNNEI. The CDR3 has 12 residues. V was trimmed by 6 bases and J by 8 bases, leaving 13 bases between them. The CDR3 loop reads CASSPYIEGYTF. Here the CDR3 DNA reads TGTGCCAGCAGCCCCTATATTGAGGGCTACACCTTC.

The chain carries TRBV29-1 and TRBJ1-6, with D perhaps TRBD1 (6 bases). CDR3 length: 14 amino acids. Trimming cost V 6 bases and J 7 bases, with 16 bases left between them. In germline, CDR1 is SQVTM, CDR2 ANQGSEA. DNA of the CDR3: TGCAGCGTATCACAGGGCGGTGACAATTCACCCCTCCACTTT. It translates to CSVSQGGDNSPLHF.

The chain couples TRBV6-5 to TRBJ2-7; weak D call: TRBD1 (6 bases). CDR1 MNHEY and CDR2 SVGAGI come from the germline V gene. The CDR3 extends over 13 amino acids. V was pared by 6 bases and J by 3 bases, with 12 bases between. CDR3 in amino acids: CASSGQTRYEQYF. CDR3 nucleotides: TGTGCCAGCAGCGGACAGACCCGCTACGAGCAGTACTTC.

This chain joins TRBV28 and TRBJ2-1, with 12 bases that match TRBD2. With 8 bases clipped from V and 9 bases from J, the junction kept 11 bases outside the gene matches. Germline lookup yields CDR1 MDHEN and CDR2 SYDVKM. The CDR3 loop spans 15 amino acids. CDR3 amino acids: CASRGASGGDGEQFF. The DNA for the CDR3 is TGTGCCAGCCGCGGGGCTAGCGGGGGGGACGGTGAGCAGTTCTTC. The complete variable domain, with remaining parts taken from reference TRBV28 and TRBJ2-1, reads DVKVTQSSRYLVKRTGEKVFLECVQDMDHENMFWYRQDPGLGLRLIYFSYDVKMKEKGDIPEGYSVSREKKERFSLILESASTNQTSMYLCASRGASGGDGEQFFGPGTRLTVL.

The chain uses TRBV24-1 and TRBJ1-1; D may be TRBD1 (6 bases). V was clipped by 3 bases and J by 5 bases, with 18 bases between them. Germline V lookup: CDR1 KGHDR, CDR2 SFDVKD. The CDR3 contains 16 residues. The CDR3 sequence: CATSDHPGGGRTEAFF. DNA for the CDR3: TGTGCCACCAGTGATCACCCCGGGGGGGGCAGGACTGAAGCTTTCTTT.

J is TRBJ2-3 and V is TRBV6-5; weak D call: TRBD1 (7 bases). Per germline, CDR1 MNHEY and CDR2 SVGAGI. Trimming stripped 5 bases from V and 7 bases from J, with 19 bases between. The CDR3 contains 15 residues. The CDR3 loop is CASSPREGAGHTQYF. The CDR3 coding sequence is TGTGCCAGCAGTCCCCGAGAGGGGGCGGGGCATACGCAGTATTTT.

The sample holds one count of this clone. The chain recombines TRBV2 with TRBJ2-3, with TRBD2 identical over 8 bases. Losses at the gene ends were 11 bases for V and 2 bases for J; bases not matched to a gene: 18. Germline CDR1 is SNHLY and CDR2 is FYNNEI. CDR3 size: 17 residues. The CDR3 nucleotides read TGTGCCGCGGCGCAACGAGGATTAGCGGGACTCACAGATACGCAGTATTTT. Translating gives CAAAQRGLAGLTDTQYF.

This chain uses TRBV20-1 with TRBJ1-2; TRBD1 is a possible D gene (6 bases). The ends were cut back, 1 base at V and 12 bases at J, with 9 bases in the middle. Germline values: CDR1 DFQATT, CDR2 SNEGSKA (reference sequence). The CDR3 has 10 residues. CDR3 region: CSARVRTDTF. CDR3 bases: TGCAGTGCTAGAGTCAGGACAGACACCTTC.

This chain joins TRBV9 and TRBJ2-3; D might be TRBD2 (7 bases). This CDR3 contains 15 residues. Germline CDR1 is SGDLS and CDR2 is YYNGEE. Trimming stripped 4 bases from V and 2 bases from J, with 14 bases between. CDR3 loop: CASSPKGGYTDTQYF. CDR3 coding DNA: TGTGCCAGCAGCCCTAAGGGGGGGTACACAGATACGCAGTATTTT. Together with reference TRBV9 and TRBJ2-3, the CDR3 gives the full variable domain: DSGVTQTPKHLITATGQRVTLRCSPRSGDLSVYWYQQSLDQGLQFLIQYYNGEERAKGNILERFSAQQFPDLHSELNLSSLELGDSALYFCASSPKGGYTDTQYFGPGTRLTVL.

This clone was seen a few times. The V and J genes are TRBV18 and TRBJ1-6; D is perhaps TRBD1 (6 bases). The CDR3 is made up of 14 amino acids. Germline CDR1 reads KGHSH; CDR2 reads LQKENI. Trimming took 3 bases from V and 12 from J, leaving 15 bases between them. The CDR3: CASSPSQGLEPLHF. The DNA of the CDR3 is TGTGCCAGCTCACCCTCACAGGGCCTAGAACCCCTCCACTTT.

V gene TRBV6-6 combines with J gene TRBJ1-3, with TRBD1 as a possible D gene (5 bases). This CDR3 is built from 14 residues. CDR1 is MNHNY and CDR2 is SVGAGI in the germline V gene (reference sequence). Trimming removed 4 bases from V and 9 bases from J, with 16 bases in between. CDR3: CASSFSGPQGTIYF. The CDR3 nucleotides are TGTGCCAGCAGTTTCTCTGGGCCTCAGGGCACCATATATTTT.

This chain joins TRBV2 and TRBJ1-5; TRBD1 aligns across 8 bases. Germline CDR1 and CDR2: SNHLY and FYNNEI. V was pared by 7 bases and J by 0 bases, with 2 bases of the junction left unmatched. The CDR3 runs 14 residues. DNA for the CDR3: TGTGCCAGCACGGACAGGGATAGCAATCAGCCCCAGCATTTT. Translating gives CASTDRDSNQPQHF.

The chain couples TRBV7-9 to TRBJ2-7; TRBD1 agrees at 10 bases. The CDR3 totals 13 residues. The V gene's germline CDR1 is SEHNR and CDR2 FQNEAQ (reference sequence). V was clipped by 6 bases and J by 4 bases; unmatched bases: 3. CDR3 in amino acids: CASRGQGVYEQYF. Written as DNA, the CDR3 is TGTGCCAGCAGAGGACAGGGGGTATACGAGCAGTACTTC.

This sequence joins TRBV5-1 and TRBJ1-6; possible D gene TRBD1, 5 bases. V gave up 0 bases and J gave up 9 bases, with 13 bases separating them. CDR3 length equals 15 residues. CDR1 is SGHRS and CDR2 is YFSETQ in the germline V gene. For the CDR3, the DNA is TGCGCCAGCAGCTTGGCCGGGGGTTTTGGTTCACCCCTCCACTTT. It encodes CASSLAGGFGSPLHF.

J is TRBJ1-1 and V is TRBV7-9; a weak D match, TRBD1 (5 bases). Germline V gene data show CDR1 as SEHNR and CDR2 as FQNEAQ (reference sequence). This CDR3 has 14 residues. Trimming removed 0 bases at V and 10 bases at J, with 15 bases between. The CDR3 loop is CASSLAGGGGRAFF. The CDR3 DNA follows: TGTGCCAGCAGCTTAGCAGGCGGTGGGGGGAGAGCTTTCTTT.

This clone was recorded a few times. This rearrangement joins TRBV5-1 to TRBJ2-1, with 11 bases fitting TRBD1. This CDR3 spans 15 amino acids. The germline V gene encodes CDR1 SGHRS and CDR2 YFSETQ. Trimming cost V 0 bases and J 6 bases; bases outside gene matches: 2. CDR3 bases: TGCGCCAGCAGCTTGGTGGGGACAGGGGGCAATGAGCAGTTCTTC. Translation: CASSLVGTGGNEQFF. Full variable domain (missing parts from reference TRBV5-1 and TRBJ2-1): KAGVTQTPRYLIKTRGQQVTLSCSPISGHRSVSWYQQTPGQGLQFLFEYFSETQRNKGNFPGRFSGRQFSNSRSEMNVSTLELGDSALYLCASSLVGTGGNEQFFGPGTRLTVL.